The 21 T cell receptor beta chains below were found in one sample sequenced in a study of T cells in Graves' hyperthyroidism and ophthalmopathy. From RNA transcripts, TCR beta CDR3 regions were amplified. Researchers ran a first-round RT-PCR on the TCR CDR3 using the HTBI primer set. TCRdb re-called the multiplex PCR reads with MiXCR, one entry per CDR3 protein. The sample contains 300,000 to 450,000 distinct CDR3 sequences, approximately 25% of which appear only once. Sequences were obtained from blood. Source of these receptors: a man aged 50-59 years with Graves' hyperthyroidism.

In its sample, this clonotype was seen many times. The J gene is TRBJ2-7, the V gene TRBV7-3; no clear D gene. The V and J ends lost 4 bases and 0 bases respectively, with 13 bases between them. Germline lookup yields CDR1 SGHTA and CDR2 FQGTGA. The length of the CDR3 is 15 residues. DNA for the CDR3: TGTGCCAGCAGCTCGTCAGGTGAGATCTCCTACGAGCAGTACTTC. Its protein product is CASSSSGEISYEQYF. Using reference TRBV7-3 and TRBJ2-7 for the parts outside the CDR3, the full variable domain is GAGVSQTPSNKVTEKGKYVELRCDPISGHTALYWYRQSLGQGPEFLIYFQGTGAADDSGLPNDRFFAVRPEGSVSTLKIQRTERGDSAVYLCASSSSGEISYEQYFGPGTRLTVT.

The chain has TRBV3-1 and TRBJ2-2; the match to TRBD1 covers 9 bases. Germline V CDR1 and CDR2: LGHDT, YNNKEL (reference sequence). This CDR3 region has 14 residues. V gave up 10 bases and J gave up 3 bases; unmatched junction bases: 6. CDR3: CATRTGEDTGELFF. The CDR3 DNA reads TGTGCCACACGGACAGGGGAAGACACCGGGGAGCTGTTTTTT.

This clonotype was seen a few times. The genes are TRBV7-3 and TRBJ2-1; tentatively, D is TRBD1 (5 bases). Per the germline V gene, CDR1 is SGHTA and CDR2 is FQGTGA. Trimming stripped 2 bases from V and 4 bases from J, with 9 bases between. The CDR3 is 14 amino acids. The CDR3 protein is CASSLLGQYNEQFF. The CDR3, as DNA: TGTGCCAGCAGCTTATTGGGGCAATACAATGAGCAGTTCTTC.

The chain joins TRBV24-1 to TRBJ1-1; TRBD1 agrees at 8 bases. Germline V gene lookup returns CDR1 KGHDR and CDR2 SFDVKD. With V trimmed by 9 bases and J by 7 bases, 6 bases remained unmatched. The CDR3 runs to 12 residues. The CDR3 coding sequence is TGTGCCACCGCGGACAGGGCGGGTGAAGCTTTCTTT. As protein: CATADRAGEAFF.

The gene calls are TRBV28 and TRBJ2-1; D is possibly TRBD2 (5 bases). Germline loops: CDR1 MDHEN, CDR2 SYDVKM. V lost 6 bases and J lost 4, with 19 bases in between. The CDR3 is made up of 16 amino acids. The CDR3 bases are TGTGCCAGCAGCCAAGAGGGCCGGGCACGATACAATGAGCAGTTCTTC. It codes for CASSQEGRARYNEQFF.

This clonotype was counted a few times. This chain connects TRBV20-1 to TRBJ1-4; 7 nucleotides align to TRBD1. The CDR3 contains 11 residues. Germline V lookup: CDR1 DFQATT, CDR2 SNEGSKA (reference sequence). The V and J ends lost 6 bases and 8 bases, in that order; junction bases with no gene match: 3. The CDR3 sequence is CSARGGEKLFF. CDR3 coding DNA: TGCAGTGCCAGGGGGGGAGAAAAACTGTTTTTT.

This clonotype was recorded many times. The V and J genes are TRBV5-1 and TRBJ2-7; 7 positions agree with TRBD1. The CDR3 covers 15 residues. From germline, CDR1 is SGHRS and CDR2 YFSETQ. The junction had 5 bases not matched to a gene; V was cut back by 0 bases and J by 2 bases. This chain's CDR3 is CASSLARDRTYEQYF. In nucleotides, the CDR3 is TGCGCCAGCAGCTTGGCCCGGGACAGAACCTACGAGCAGTACTTC.

J is TRBJ2-2 and V is TRBV7-9; D gene unclear. V was pared by 5 bases and J by 3 bases, with 4 bases between. This CDR3 is built from 12 residues. The germline CDR1 and CDR2 sequences are SEHNR and FQNEAQ (reference sequence). CDR3 coding DNA: TGTGCCAGCAGCCCCGACACCGGGGAGCTGTTTTTT. Translated, it gives CASSPDTGELFF.

This chain connects TRBV25-1 to TRBJ2-1, with D possibly matching TRBD1 (7 bases). The CDR3 runs to 11 residues. From germline, CDR1 is MGHDK and CDR2 SYGVNS. V dropped 7 bases and J dropped 14 bases, with 15 bases sitting between them. The CDR3 bases are TGTGCCAGCAACCGGGGGACAGTAGAGTTCTTC. Translated: CASNRGTVEFF.

In its sample, this clonotype was seen many times. V and J are TRBV12-3 or TRBV12-4 and TRBJ2-7; no clear D gene. V was pared by 6 bases and J by 2 bases, with 14 bases between. This CDR3 region has 14 residues. CDR3 region: CASSPTDGPYEQYF. The DNA for the CDR3 is TGTGCCAGCAGCCCTACTGACGGTCCCTACGAGCAGTACTTC.

There are many counts of this clonotype. The rearrangement uses TRBV18 and TRBJ2-5; a possible D gene is TRBD2 (6 bases). Between the trimmed V and J ends, which lost 1 base and 1 base, there was a span of 13 bases. Germline assignment: CDR1 KGHSH and CDR2 LQKENI. The CDR3 covers 16 residues. The CDR3 protein is CASSPQRGGFQETQYF. The CDR3 nucleotides are TGTGCCAGCTCACCACAAAGGGGAGGCTTCCAAGAGACCCAGTACTTC.

The chain carries TRBV4-1 and TRBJ1-6; D is unclear. The V gene's germline CDR1 is MGHRA and CDR2 YSYEKL. The CDR3 is made up of 14 amino acids. V lost 1 base, J lost 9 bases, and 10 bases lay in between. CDR3 nucleotide sequence: TGCGCCAGCAGCCAAGGTCAAGTCTTTTCACCCCTCCACTTT. Amino acid sequence: CASSQGQVFSPLHF.

This clonotype has a handful of counts. This rearrangement joins TRBV19 to TRBJ2-1; D unclear. Trimming left V 7 bases short and J 6 bases short, with 16 bases between. This CDR3 comprises 14 residues. The germline CDR1 and CDR2 sequences are LNHDA and SQIVND (reference sequence). CDR3 nucleotide sequence: TGTGCCAGTACCGATGGTTGGGGAATCAATGAGCAGTTCTTC. Its translation is CASTDGWGINEQFF.

This clonotype came up a few times. This chain uses TRBV12-3 or TRBV12-4 with TRBJ2-1; possibly TRBD1 for D (6 bases). The V end was cut by 1 base, the J end by 10 bases, with 20 bases between. The length of the CDR3 is 16 residues. The CDR3 here is CASSLGRDGPGGEQFF. In DNA form, the CDR3 reads TGTGCCAGCAGTTTAGGACGGGACGGGCCTGGGGGCGAGCAGTTCTTC.

The chain employs TRBV20-1 and TRBJ2-7; perhaps TRBD1 as D (5 bases). Trimming pared 6 bases from V and 2 bases from J, leaving 17 bases between. This CDR3 has 14 amino acids. Germline-derived CDR1 and CDR2 are DFQATT and SNEGSKA (reference sequence). The CDR3 sequence: CSASLTVTAYEQYF. For the CDR3, the DNA is TGCAGTGCCAGCTTGACAGTGACCGCCTACGAGCAGTACTTC.

Concerning this clonotype: One end of the junction varies from germline; a read error may be responsible. The chain is built from TRBV5-8 and TRBJ1-2; D gene unclear. The CDR3 is 14 residues long. Looked up from germline, CDR1 is SGHTS and CDR2 is YDEGEE. CDR3 amino acids: CASSRTGNSEGYTF. CDR3 DNA: TGCGCCAGCAGCCGAACCGGGAACTCAGAGGGCTACACCTTC.

This clonotype was observed a handful of times. The gene calls are TRBV14 and TRBJ2-6; D may be TRBD1 (5 bases). The CDR3 has 17 amino acids. CDR1 and CDR2 from the germline V gene are SGHDN and FVKESK. Between the trimmed V and J ends, which lost 1 base and 5 bases, there was a span of 15 bases. The CDR3 coding sequence is TGTGCCAGCAGCCAAGGGGGCATGGCCCTCAGGGCCAACGTCCTGACTTTC. Protein: CASSQGGMALRANVLTF.

The chain recombines TRBV7-9 with TRBJ2-1; 9 bases align to TRBD2. CDR3 size: 16 residues. V lost 5 bases to trimming and J lost 4 bases; unmatched junction nucleotides: 9. The germline CDR1 and CDR2 sequences are SEHNR and FQNEAQ (reference sequence). Here the CDR3 DNA reads TGTGCCAGCAGCCACGGGGCTAGCGGGAAATACAATGAGCAGTTCTTC. Amino acid sequence: CASSHGASGKYNEQFF. The full variable domain, rest sourced from reference TRBV7-9 and TRBJ2-1, is DTGVSQNPRHKITKRGQNVTFRCDPISEHNRLYWYRQTLGQGPEFLTYFQNEAQLEKSRLLSDRFSAERPKGSFSTLEIQRTEQGDSAMYLCASSHGASGKYNEQFFGPGTRLTVL.

V gene TRBV20-1 combines with J gene TRBJ2-7; 10 positions agree with TRBD2. Germline-derived CDR1 and CDR2 are DFQATT and SNEGSKA (reference sequence). The CDR3 is made up of 16 amino acids. V lost 4 bases, J lost 0 bases, and 9 bases stayed unmatched. Here the CDR3 reads CSATTPGLASSYEQYF. CDR3 in DNA: TGCAGTGCTACGACTCCGGGACTAGCGAGCTCCTACGAGCAGTACTTC.

This chain joins TRBV6-1 and TRBJ2-1; D is perhaps TRBD1 (6 bases). The CDR3 consists of 12 residues. Trimming left V 5 bases short and J 13 bases short, with 15 bases between. Germline assignment: CDR1 MNHNS and CDR2 SASEGT. CDR3 in amino acids: CASSKDRGAQFF. The CDR3 bases are TGTGCCAGCAGTAAGGACAGAGGGGCCCAGTTCTTC.

The chain carries TRBV28 and TRBJ2-1, with TRBD2 matching 14 bases. This CDR3 region has 18 residues. J lost 8 bases, V lost 3 bases, and 12 bases had no gene match. Germline CDR1 reads MDHEN; CDR2 reads SYDVKM. The CDR3 loop reads CASSFFGTSGRGLDEQFF. The CDR3 nucleotides read TGTGCCAGCAGTTTCTTTGGGACTAGCGGGAGAGGGTTGGATGAGCAGTTCTTC.